This TCR beta chain was obtained from a study of blood T cell repertoires in COVID-19. This table comes from immunoSEQ multiplex PCR, and its TCRdb copy is limited to in-frame clones, with some not included. The sample has fewer than 400,000 clones; about 90% are singletons. The CDR3 covers 11 residues. The V and J ends lost 2 bases and 9 bases respectively, with 7 bases between them. Sequenced sample: PBMCs or T cells enriched from blood (not recorded which). This clonotype was sampled from a woman in her twenties or thirties who had recovered from COVID-19. The chain links TRBV12-3 or TRBV12-4 to TRBJ2-5; a possible D gene is TRBD2 (5 bases). The CDR3 loop is CASSLRESQYF. CDR3 bases: TGTGCCAGCAGTTTAAGGGAGTCCCAGTACTTC.